These 12 T cell receptor beta chains originate from one sample sequenced in a study of blood T cell repertoires in COVID-19. This table comes from immunoSEQ multiplex PCR, and its TCRdb copy is limited to in-frame clones, with some not included. This sample has about 400,000 clones; 88% occur once, and the top ten carry around 2%. The sample taken for sequencing was PBMCs or T cells enriched from blood (not recorded which). These TCRs come from a woman aged 40 to 50 with acute COVID-19.

The chain employs TRBV5-1 and TRBJ1-1; 10 nucleotides align to TRBD1. The germline gives CDR1 SGHRS, CDR2 YFSETQ. This CDR3 has 14 amino acids. The trim removed 3 bases at V and 1 base at J, leaving 0 bases unmatched. CDR3 DNA: TGCGCCAGCAGCTGGGACAGGGGGAACACTGAAGCTTTCTTT. It specifies CASSWDRGNTEAFF.

This chain links TRBV27 with TRBJ2-1, with TRBD2 matching over 8 bases. Germline V lookup: CDR1 MNHEY, CDR2 SMNVEV (reference sequence). With 2 bases clipped from V and 7 bases from J, the junction kept 13 bases outside the gene matches. This CDR3 comprises 17 residues. CDR3 amino acids: CASSLPTRLARGNEQFF. The CDR3 nucleotides are TGTGCCAGCAGTTTACCGACCCGACTAGCGAGAGGGAATGAGCAGTTCTTC.

The chain combines TRBV12-3 or TRBV12-4 with TRBJ1-2; TRBD1 matches 9 bases. CDR3 length: 13 amino acids. Losses at the gene ends were 3 bases for V and 7 bases for J; bases not matched to a gene: 3. DNA of the CDR3: TGTGCCAGCAGTTTCAAGGACAGGGGTGGCTACACCTTC. This gives the protein CASSFKDRGGYTF.

This clone was observed a few times. The gene calls are TRBV29-1 and TRBJ1-1; 9 bases fit TRBD1. V lost 4 bases and J lost 7; bases outside the gene matches: 7. The CDR3 loop spans 13 amino acids. Germline assignment: CDR1 SQVTM and CDR2 ANQGSEA. The CDR3 region has the DNA TGCAGCGTTGTAATAACAGGGGGCGGTGAAGCTTTCTTT. This codes for CSVVITGGGEAFF.

The chain links TRBV3-1 (or the pseudogene TRBV3-2) to TRBJ2-3; weak D call: TRBD2 (6 bases). Germline V gives CDR1 LGHDT, CDR2 YNNKEL (reference sequence). The V and J ends lost 0 bases and 0 bases respectively, with 10 bases between them. The CDR3 runs 16 residues. The CDR3 sequence is CASSQDLGLSTDTQYF. In nucleotides, the CDR3 is TGTGCCAGCAGCCAAGATCTGGGACTGAGCACAGATACGCAGTATTTT.

This clone was counted a single time. The chain combines TRBV2 with TRBJ2-7, with D maybe TRBD2 (7 bases). V gave up 11 bases and J gave up 4 bases, with 18 bases separating them. Per germline, CDR1 SNHLY and CDR2 FYNNEI. The CDR3 is 13 amino acids. The CDR3 is CAGRVGGLYEQYF. The CDR3 region has the DNA TGTGCCGGAAGGGTCGGGGGGCTATACGAGCAGTACTTC. Filled out from reference TRBV2 and TRBJ2-7, the complete variable domain reads EPEVTQTPSHQVTQMGQEVILRCVPISNHLYFYWYRQILGQKVEFLVSFYNNEISEKSEIFDDQFSVERPDGSNFTLKIRSTKLEDSAMYFCAGRVGGLYEQYFGPGTRLTVT.

The V call is TRBV6-5, the J call TRBJ1-5; 7 nucleotides match TRBD1. This CDR3 has 14 residues. With 4 bases clipped from V and 5 bases from J, the junction kept 5 bases outside the gene matches. Germline values: CDR1 MNHEY, CDR2 SVGAGI. Written as DNA, the CDR3 is TGTGCCAGCAGTTTACAGGGGACTTATCAGCCCCAGCATTTT. Its protein is CASSLQGTYQPQHF.

The gene calls are TRBV27 and TRBJ1-6; D may be TRBD1 (5 bases). Germline assignment: CDR1 MNHEY and CDR2 SMNVEV (reference sequence). This CDR3 spans 15 amino acids. Trimming removed 2 bases from V and 10 bases from J, with 15 bases in between. CDR3 sequence: CASSLVSTAGSPLHF. The CDR3 DNA reads TGTGCCAGCAGTTTAGTATCGACAGCAGGGTCACCCCTCCACTTT.

This chain uses TRBV12-3 or TRBV12-4 with TRBJ1-5; D not certain. With 6 bases removed from V and 10 bases from J, the gap between germline ends came to 13 bases. The length of the CDR3 is 12 residues. The CDR3 coding sequence is TGTGCCAGCAGCTACTCGGGGTTACCCCAGCATTTT. Translated: CASSYSGLPQHF.

The chain is built from TRBV24-1 and TRBJ1-2; a possible D gene is TRBD1 (6 bases). Trimming took 3 bases from V and 3 from J, leaving 13 bases between them. CDR3 size: 15 residues. Germline V gives CDR1 KGHDR, CDR2 SFDVKD. The CDR3 coding sequence is TGTGCCACCAGTGATCACAGGGTTTTTTACTATGGCTACACCTTC. It is translated as CATSDHRVFYYGYTF.

The CDR3, as DNA: TGTGCCAGCAGCTTGGCGGGGGGGCTCTCCTACGAGCAGTACTTC. Its protein is CASSLAGGLSYEQYF. The V call is TRBV5-4, the J call TRBJ2-7, with 8 bases aligning to TRBD2. The CDR3 has 15 residues. V gave up 0 bases and J gave up 0 bases; unmatched junction bases: 2. CDR1 and CDR2 (germline): SGHNT, YYREEE (reference sequence). The whole variable domain, remainder taken from reference TRBV5-4 and TRBJ2-7, is ETGVTQSPTHLIKTRGQQVTLRCSSQSGHNTVSWYQQALGQGPQFIFQYYREEENGRGNFPPRFSGLQFPNYSSELNVNALELDDSALYLCASSLAGGLSYEQYFGPGTRLTVT.

In its sample, this clone was seen many times. The identical CDR3 is also encoded by other nucleotide sequences in the sample. J is TRBJ2-1 and V is TRBV24-1; tentative D call: TRBD1 (6 bases). Germline V gene sequence: CDR1 KGHDR, CDR2 SFDVKD. The V end lost 3 bases, the J end lost 0 bases, and 11 bases lay between the germline ends. This CDR3 has 16 residues. DNA of the CDR3: TGTGCCACCAGTGATATGGACAGCAGCTCCTACAATGAGCAGTTCTTC. Its translation is CATSDMDSSSYNEQFF.